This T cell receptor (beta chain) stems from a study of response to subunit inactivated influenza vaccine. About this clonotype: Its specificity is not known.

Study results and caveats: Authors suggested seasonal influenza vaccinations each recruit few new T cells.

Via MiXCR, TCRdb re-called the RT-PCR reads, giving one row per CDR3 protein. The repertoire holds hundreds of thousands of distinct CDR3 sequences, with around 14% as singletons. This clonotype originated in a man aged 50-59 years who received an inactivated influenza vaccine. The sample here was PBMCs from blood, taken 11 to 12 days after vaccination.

As DNA, the CDR3 is TGTGCCAGCAGCCTTATTACAGGGTTAGCTAACTATGGCTACACCTTC. Translating gives CASSLITGLANYGYTF. This sequence joins TRBV7-2 and TRBJ1-2, with a weak D call TRBD1 (6 bases). There are 16 residues in the CDR3. Trimming shortened V by 5 bases and J by 0 bases, and 16 bases separated the two germline ends. CDR1 is SGHTA and CDR2 is FQGNSA in the germline V gene.